This record covers a single TCR beta chain. The record originates from a study of shared T cell receptors in the human thymus. The CDR3 runs to 17 residues. CDR1 is MGHRA, CDR2 YSYEKL, per germline. V was pared by 0 bases and J by 1 base, with 5 bases of the junction left unmatched. The table came from immunoSEQ multiplex PCR; TCRdb's copy has only in-frame clones and leaves some out. The sample yields approximately 660,000 clones, around 89% seen once. These same records also appear under a second study, on human thymus T cells. That study reports: Resections were taken during corrective heart surgery, and the thymus tissue came from these.

This rearrangement joins TRBV4-1 to TRBJ1-4; 7 bases align to TRBD1. The sequence derives from a boy less than two years old with a congenital heart defect. Sequencing was performed on thymocytes. DNA for the CDR3: TGCGCCAGCAGCCAAGATAGGGACAGCCTAACTAATGAAAAACTGTTTTTT. It encodes CASSQDRDSLTNEKLFF.